This T cell receptor (beta chain) derives from a study of OX40 agonist ivuxolimab in advanced cancers. Study-level information: With a range of roughly 20 to 85, age averaged roughly 61 years, and around 80% were male. Three individuals attained partial responses, comprising one hepatocellular carcinoma case and two cutaneous melanoma cases. Study observations and caveats: Also present in some nonresponders was a low level of normalized T-cell clonal expansion. Partial responders treated at 0.1-3.0 mg/kg exhibited clonal expansion among the lowest measured.

TCRdb's copy holds only in-frame clones and misses some; the assay was immunoSEQ multiplex PCR. The top ten hold roughly 2% of the sample, which has 44,000 or so clones, less than 85% seen once. The CDR3 length is 18 residues. V shed 10 bases and J shed 4 bases, with 28 bases lying between them. Germline V gene lookup returns CDR1 ENHRY and CDR2 SYGVKD. Details on this clone: The antigen is not known.

This TCR was sampled from an adult with an advanced solid tumor such as melanoma, head and neck, liver or kidney cancer. Sample: CD4+ or CD8+ T cells sorted from blood, taken in a trial of the OX40 agonist ivuxolimab. J is TRBJ1-4 and V is TRBV10-3, with a possible D match to TRBD1 (5 bases). This chain's CDR3 is CATSTSGSAEGSNEKLFF. As DNA, the CDR3 is TGTGCCACCTCCACCTCCGGAAGCGCAGAGGGGAGTAATGAAAAACTGTTTTTT.